These 27 T cell receptor beta chains came from one sample sequenced in a study of blood T cells in healthy people across ages. Alongside a J-beta primer mix, a sample-barcoded 5' primer served in a second PCR lasting roughly 6 to 11 cycles. TCRdb analysed the 5' RACE reads with MiXCR anew, one entry per CDR3 protein. The profile covers over 750,000 distinct CDR3 sequences, with more than 20% appearing a single time and under 10% taken by the ten largest. These data also formed part of another study, on T cells of mothers and their children.

The sample taken for sequencing was blood. These receptors were obtained from a boy between 10 and 17 years old in good health.

This clonotype occurred many times. V usage is TRBV11-3 and J usage is TRBJ2-2; 9 bases match TRBD2. V lost 5 bases to trimming and J lost 0 bases; unmatched junction nucleotides: 10. Germline CDR1 is SGHNT and CDR2 is YENEEA. The CDR3 extends over 18 amino acids. CDR3 residues: CASSPARGGGANTGELFF. CDR3 coding DNA: TGTGCCAGCAGCCCCGCTCGCGGCGGGGGGGCGAACACCGGGGAGCTGTTTTTT.

This sequence joins TRBV5-8 and TRBJ2-1; D possibly corresponds to TRBD2 (5 bases). Germline CDR1 SGHTS, CDR2 YDEGEE. The CDR3 spans 15 residues. V was shortened by 0 bases and J by 9 bases, with 16 bases between the two germline ends. CDR3 nucleotides: TGTGCCAGCAGCTTGGTTGGCTTCACGGAGGTTGAGCAGTTCTTC. The encoded protein is CASSLVGFTEVEQFF.

Here the CDR3 DNA reads TGTGCCAGCAGTACAGGGGCGTCCCTGGGGGTAGAGACCCAGTACTTC. This codes for CASSTGASLGVETQYF. The genes are TRBV12-3 or TRBV12-4 and TRBJ2-5; 7 positions agree with TRBD1. The CDR3 consists of 16 residues. Trimming cost V 5 bases and J 4 bases; bases outside gene matches: 13.

V is TRBV6-5 and J is TRBJ1-4; D remains unclear. CDR3 length: 15 amino acids. The V end lost 5 bases, the J end lost 6 bases, and 16 bases lay between the germline ends. Per the germline V gene, CDR1 is MNHEY and CDR2 is SVGAGI. CDR3 in DNA: TGTGCCAGCAGTCCTACTTACGGCCCCGATGAAAAACTGTTTTTT. The encoded protein is CASSPTYGPDEKLFF.

This chain uses TRBV2 with TRBJ2-5, with TRBD2 matching over 13 bases. The assigned J gene may be wrong: the sequence end matches TRBJ2-1 better. Germline V gene data show CDR1 as SNHLY and CDR2 as FYNNEI. The CDR3 is made up of 15 amino acids. CDR3 region: CASSGTSGSGNEQFF. DNA for the CDR3: TGTGCCAGCAGTGGGACTAGCGGGAGCGGTAATGAGCAGTTCTTC.

The chain couples TRBV29-1 to TRBJ2-2; 11 positions agree with TRBD2. V was pared by 2 bases and J by 6 bases, with 8 bases of the junction left unmatched. CDR1 SQVTM and CDR2 ANQGSEA come from the germline V gene. There are 16 residues in the CDR3. This CDR3 is CSVENSGRGASGELFF. CDR3 bases: TGCAGCGTTGAAAATAGCGGGAGGGGGGCTTCCGGGGAGCTGTTTTTT.

The chain links TRBV27 to TRBJ2-5; D not certain. CDR3 length: 14 amino acids. Trimming cost V 0 bases and J 10 bases, with 15 bases left between them. The germline CDR1 and CDR2 sequences are MNHEY and SMNVEV (reference sequence). Here the CDR3 DNA reads TGTGCCAGCAGTTTATCGGACCAGGCTGGGGACCAGTACTTC. This gives the protein CASSLSDQAGDQYF.

The chain joins TRBV3-1 to TRBJ2-7; no firm D call. V was trimmed by 0 bases and J by 5 bases, leaving 8 bases between them. CDR1 and CDR2 from the germline V gene are LGHDT and YNNKEL (reference sequence). This CDR3 spans 13 amino acids. This CDR3 is CASSQEPPDEQYF. CDR3 in DNA: TGTGCCAGCAGCCAAGAACCCCCCGACGAGCAGTACTTC.

This clonotype has only a few counts. The chain uses TRBV4-1 and TRBJ2-1, with no clear D. Germline lookup yields CDR1 MGHRA and CDR2 YSYEKL. The CDR3 sequence is 13 residues long. With 4 bases removed from V and 8 bases from J, the gap between germline ends came to 12 bases. In nucleotides, the CDR3 is TGCGCCAGCAGCCCCCCGGGCAGCGATGAGCAGTTCTTC. This codes for CASSPPGSDEQFF.

This chain uses TRBV6-5 with TRBJ1-4; D is perhaps TRBD1 (5 bases). Between the trimmed V and J ends, which lost 0 bases and 5 bases, there was a span of 16 bases. This CDR3 is built from 17 residues. The germline CDR1 and CDR2 sequences are MNHEY and SVGAGI. The CDR3 region is CASSYSPITGGNEKLFF. In DNA, the CDR3 is TGTGCCAGCAGTTACTCGCCTATTACAGGAGGAAATGAAAAACTGTTTTTT.

The chain uses TRBV5-1 and TRBJ2-5; D is ambiguous. This CDR3 is 13 amino acids long. Germline CDR1 and CDR2: SGHRS and YFSETQ. V gave up 1 base and J gave up 3 bases, with 7 bases separating them. The CDR3 reads CASSLYLKETQYF. The DNA of the CDR3 is TGCGCCAGCAGCTTGTATCTAAAAGAGACCCAGTACTTC.

This chain joins TRBV24-1 and TRBJ1-4; 9 nucleotides align to TRBD1. The CDR3 runs to 15 residues. V lost 7 bases and J lost 5; bases outside the gene matches: 7. Germline CDR1 reads KGHDR; CDR2 reads SFDVKD. The CDR3 is CATSTSGTGNEKLFF. The CDR3 DNA follows: TGTGCCACCAGCACCTCCGGGACAGGGAATGAAAAACTGTTTTTT.

This clonotype has a handful of counts. This rearrangement joins TRBV14 to TRBJ2-5, with 8 bases aligning to TRBD2. The J call may be mistaken, given a closer DNA end match to TRBJ2-1. Germline V lookup: CDR1 SGHDN, CDR2 FVKESK. The CDR3 has 14 amino acids. The DNA of the CDR3 is TGTGCCAGCAGCCCTCTTCGGGGGGGCGGTGAGCAGTTCTTC. Translating it yields CASSPLRGGGEQFF.

This clonotype has only a few counts. The J gene is TRBJ2-5, the V gene TRBV2, with TRBD2 matching 7 bases. CDR1 SNHLY and CDR2 FYNNEI come from the germline V gene. Losses at the gene ends were 3 bases for V and 0 bases for J; bases not matched to a gene: 7. This CDR3 spans 16 amino acids. The CDR3 here is CASSEGQSGNQETQYF. CDR3 in DNA: TGTGCCAGCAGTGAGGGGCAAAGCGGGAACCAAGAGACCCAGTACTTC.

This clonotype showed up just a few times. The chain joins TRBV9 to TRBJ2-5; TRBD2 aligns across 8 bases. Germline-derived CDR1 and CDR2 are SGDLS and YYNGEE. The J segment lost 4 bases and the V segment lost 4 bases, leaving 15 bases of the junction unmatched. The CDR3 has 17 residues. The CDR3 DNA sequence: TGTGCCAGCAGCTCCGGAGGGGGACTAGGGGGGAGAGAGACCCAGTACTTC. Amino acids: CASSSGGGLGGRETQYF. The variable domain in full, completed from reference TRBV9 and TRBJ2-5, reads DSGVTQTPKHLITATGQRVTLRCSPRSGDLSVYWYQQSLDQGLQFLIQYYNGEERAKGNILERFSAQQFPDLHSELNLSSLELGDSALYFCASSSGGGLGGRETQYFGPGTRLLVL.

Only a few counts were recorded for this clonotype. V gene TRBV5-6 combines with J gene TRBJ2-1; D is undetermined. V dropped 2 bases and J dropped 8 bases, with 5 bases sitting between them. CDR1 and CDR2 from the germline V gene are SGHDT and YYEEEE. The CDR3 is made up of 11 amino acids. CDR3 in DNA: TGTGCCAGCAGCTTATGGGATGAGCAGTTCTTC. This codes for CASSLWDEQFF.

This clonotype was counted between two and nine times. The chain links TRBV21-1 to TRBJ2-5. TRBV21-1 is annotated as a pseudogene. This CDR3 contains 16 residues. CDR3 DNA: TGTGCCAGCAGCAAAGGTCAAAAAAAACTAAACGAGACCCAGTACTTC. It translates to CASSKGQKKLNETQYF.

This clonotype was detected a few times. This chain connects TRBV20-1 to TRBJ2-5; 7 bases map to TRBD2. The DNA end lines up better with TRBJ2-1; the J call may be wrong. The germline V gene encodes CDR1 DFQATT and CDR2 SNEGSKA (reference sequence). There are 12 residues in the CDR3. The DNA for the CDR3 is TGCAGTGCTAGGACTAGCTGGGGTGAGCAGTTCTTC. Encoded protein: CSARTSWGEQFF.

J is TRBJ1-5 and V is TRBV28; D gene ambiguous. The V gene's germline CDR1 is MDHEN and CDR2 SYDVKM. V gave up 6 bases and J gave up 7 bases, with 19 bases separating them. This CDR3 has 15 amino acids. The DNA of the CDR3 is TGTGCCAGCAGCTCCCCCGGGGAGGGAGGACAGCCCCAGCATTTT. This codes for CASSSPGEGGQPQHF.

The genes are TRBV4-2 and TRBJ2-3, with D perhaps TRBD2 (6 bases). Trimming shortened V by 0 bases and J by 5 bases, and 18 bases separated the two germline ends. Per germline, CDR1 LGHNA and CDR2 YNFKEQ. The CDR3 has 17 residues. The DNA of the CDR3 is TGTGCCAGCAGCCAAGATCCTTGGCGGGGCGGGGTAGATACGCAGTATTTT. This codes for CASSQDPWRGGVDTQYF.

This clonotype was recorded many times. The rearrangement links TRBV28 to TRBJ2-5, with 7 bases that match TRBD2. Per germline, CDR1 MDHEN and CDR2 SYDVKM. J was trimmed by 4 bases and V by 4 bases; bases with no gene match: 6. This CDR3 spans 14 amino acids. CDR3 coding DNA: TGTGCCAGCAGTTGGGGGGGTCTTGGAGAGACCCAGTACTTC. This translates into CASSWGGLGETQYF.

The rearrangement links TRBV10-3 to TRBJ2-5; the D gene is possibly TRBD2 (5 bases). The end of the DNA fits TRBJ2-1 better, so the J call may be wrong. CDR3 size: 16 residues. In germline, CDR1 is ENHRY, CDR2 SYGVKD. CDR3: CAINTQRYVGGDEQFF. Written as DNA, the CDR3 is TGTGCCATCAACACCCAGAGGTACGTCGGAGGTGATGAGCAGTTCTTC.

There are many counts of this clonotype. Here the CDR3 DNA reads TGTGCCAGCAGTTTGCTAGGGGCAGAGACCCAGTACTTC. Translated: CASSLLGAETQYF. The chain combines TRBV27 with TRBJ2-5; weak D call: TRBD1 (5 bases). The CDR3 totals 13 residues. V was trimmed by 3 bases and J by 4 bases, leaving 9 bases between them. In germline, CDR1 is MNHEY, CDR2 SMNVEV (reference sequence).

The rearrangement links TRBV6-6 to TRBJ2-5; 9 bases align to TRBD1. The CDR3 runs 15 residues. The V gene's germline CDR1 is MNHNY and CDR2 SVGAGI (reference sequence). Trimming cost V 6 bases and J 5 bases; bases outside gene matches: 10. CDR3 residues: CASSYIGQGSETQYF. In DNA form, the CDR3 reads TGTGCCAGCAGCTACATCGGACAGGGGTCGGAGACCCAGTACTTC.

This clonotype appeared a few times. The rearrangement links TRBV7-6 to TRBJ2-5; TRBD2 might be the D (5 bases). Matching the DNA end better, TRBJ2-1 makes the J call doubtful. Looked up from germline, CDR1 is SGHVS and CDR2 is FNYEAQ. This CDR3 is 14 amino acids long. The chain's CDR3 is CASSLVGGEGEQFF. CDR3 in DNA: TGTGCCAGCAGCTTAGTTGGCGGAGAGGGTGAGCAGTTCTTC.

This sequence joins TRBV11-2 and TRBJ2-1, with 7 bases fitting TRBD2. There are 14 residues in the CDR3. The germline V gene has CDR1 SGHAT and CDR2 FQNNGV. V was pared by 6 bases and J by 4 bases, with 6 bases of the junction left unmatched. The CDR3 DNA reads TGTGCCAGCAGAAAAGCGGGGAGTTACAATGAGCAGTTCTTC. Protein product: CASRKAGSYNEQFF.

This sequence joins TRBV20-1 and TRBJ2-7; 11 bases are a match to TRBD2. The germline V gene encodes CDR1 DFQATT and CDR2 SNEGSKA (reference sequence). Unmatched junction bases numbered 11, after V lost 4 bases and J lost 3 bases. CDR3 length equals 16 residues. The CDR3 DNA sequence: TGCAGTGCTAAAGAAGCCGGGACTAGCGGATTCTACGAGCAGTACTTC. Its protein is CSAKEAGTSGFYEQYF.